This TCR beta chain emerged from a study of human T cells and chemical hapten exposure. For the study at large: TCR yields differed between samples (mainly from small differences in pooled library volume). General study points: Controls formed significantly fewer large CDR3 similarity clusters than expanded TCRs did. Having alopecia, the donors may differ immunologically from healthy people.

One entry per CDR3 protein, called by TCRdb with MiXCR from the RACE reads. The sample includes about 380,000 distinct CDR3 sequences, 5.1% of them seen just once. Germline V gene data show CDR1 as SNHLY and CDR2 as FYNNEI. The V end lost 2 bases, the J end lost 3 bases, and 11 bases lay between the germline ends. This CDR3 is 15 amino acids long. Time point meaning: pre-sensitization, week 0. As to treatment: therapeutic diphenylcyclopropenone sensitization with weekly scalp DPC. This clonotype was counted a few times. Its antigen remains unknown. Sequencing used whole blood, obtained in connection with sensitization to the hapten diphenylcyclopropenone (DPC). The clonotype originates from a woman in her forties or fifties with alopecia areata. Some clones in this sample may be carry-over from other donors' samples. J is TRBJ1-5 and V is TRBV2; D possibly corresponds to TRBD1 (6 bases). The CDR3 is CASSERRQVNQPQHF. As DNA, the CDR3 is TGTGCCAGCAGTGAACGGAGACAGGTCAATCAGCCCCAGCATTTT.